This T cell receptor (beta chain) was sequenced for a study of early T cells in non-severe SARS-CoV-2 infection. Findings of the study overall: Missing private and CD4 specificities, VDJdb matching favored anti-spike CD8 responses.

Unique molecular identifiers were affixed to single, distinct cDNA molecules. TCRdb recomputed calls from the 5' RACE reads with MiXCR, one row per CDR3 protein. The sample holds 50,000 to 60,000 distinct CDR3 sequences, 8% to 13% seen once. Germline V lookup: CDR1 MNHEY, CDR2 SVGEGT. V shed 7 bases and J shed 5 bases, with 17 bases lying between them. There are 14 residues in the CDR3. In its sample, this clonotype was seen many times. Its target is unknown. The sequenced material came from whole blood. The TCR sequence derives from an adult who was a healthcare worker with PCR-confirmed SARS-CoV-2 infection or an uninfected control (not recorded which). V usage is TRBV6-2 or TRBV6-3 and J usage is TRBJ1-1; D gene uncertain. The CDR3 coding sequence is TGTGCCAGCAATCGTCAGAACCGGAGGACTGAAGCTTTCTTT. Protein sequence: CASNRQNRRTEAFF.